This T cell receptor beta chain came from a study of T cells in Graves' hyperthyroidism and ophthalmopathy. The source material, RNA transcripts, was used to amplify TCR beta CDR3 regions. The HTBI primer set drove a first-round RT-PCR of the TCR CDR3. TCRdb ran MiXCR on the multiplex PCR reads and lists one entry per CDR3 protein. The sample records hundreds of thousands of distinct CDR3 sequences, roughly 17% being singletons. In germline, CDR1 is SEHNR, CDR2 FQNEAQ (reference sequence). V shed 5 bases, J shed 2 bases, and the junction held 5 bases outside the gene matches. There are 14 residues in the CDR3. No progression to ophthalmopathy during 18 months of follow-up defined stable disease. Recently diagnosed hyperthyroidism of less than 2 months' duration affected patients aged 18 to 65. Not enrolled were patients with uncontrolled infection, other autoimmune disease, pregnancy or lactation. On the basis of clinical symptoms, serum thyroxine and TRAb, thyroid ultrasound and orbital computed tomography, diagnoses were made.

Sequencing was carried out using blood. This clonotype originated in a woman between 18 and 29 years old with Graves' hyperthyroidism. V usage is TRBV7-9 and J usage is TRBJ2-5, with 7 bases lining up with TRBD1. CDR3 region: CASSNDRAQETQYF. In DNA, the CDR3 is TGTGCCAGCAGCAACGACAGGGCACAAGAGACCCAGTACTTC.